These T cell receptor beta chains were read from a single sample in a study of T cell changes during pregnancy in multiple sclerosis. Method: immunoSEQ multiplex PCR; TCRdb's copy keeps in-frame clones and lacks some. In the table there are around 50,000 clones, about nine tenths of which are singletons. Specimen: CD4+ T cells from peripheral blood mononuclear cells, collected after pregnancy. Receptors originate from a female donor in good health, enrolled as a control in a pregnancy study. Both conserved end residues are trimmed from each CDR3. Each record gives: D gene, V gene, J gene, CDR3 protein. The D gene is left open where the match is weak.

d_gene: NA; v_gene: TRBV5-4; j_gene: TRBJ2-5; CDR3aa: ASSLLGGQETQY
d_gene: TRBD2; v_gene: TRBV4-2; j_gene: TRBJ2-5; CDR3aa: ASSQGPSGVKETQY
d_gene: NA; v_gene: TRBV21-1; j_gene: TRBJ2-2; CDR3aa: ARRNTGELF
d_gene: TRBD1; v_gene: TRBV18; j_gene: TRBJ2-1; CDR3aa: ASSPNTGTGNEQF
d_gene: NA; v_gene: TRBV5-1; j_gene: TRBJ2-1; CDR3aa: ASHLGGRGAYNEQF
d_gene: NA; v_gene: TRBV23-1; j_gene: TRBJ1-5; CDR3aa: ASSQSLQFRSRNQPQH
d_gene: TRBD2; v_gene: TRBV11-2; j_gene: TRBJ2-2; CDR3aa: ASIPRGGTIYTGELF
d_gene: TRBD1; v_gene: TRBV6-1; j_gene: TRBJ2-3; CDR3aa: ASSLGTGGFDTQY
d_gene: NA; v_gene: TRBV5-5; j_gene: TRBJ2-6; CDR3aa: ASSFSTGSGANVLT
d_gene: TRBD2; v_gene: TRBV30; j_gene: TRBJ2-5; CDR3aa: AWRGRAGGQETQY
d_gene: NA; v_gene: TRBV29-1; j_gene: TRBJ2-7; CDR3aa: SVDPRVDEQY
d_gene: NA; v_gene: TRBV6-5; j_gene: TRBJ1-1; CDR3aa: ASSPTANTEAF
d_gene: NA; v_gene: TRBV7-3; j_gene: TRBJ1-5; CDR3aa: ASSWGLNQPQH
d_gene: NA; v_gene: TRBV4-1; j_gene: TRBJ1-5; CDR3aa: ASSQVENQPQH
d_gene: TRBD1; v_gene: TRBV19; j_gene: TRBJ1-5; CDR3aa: ASRRDSAGQGQPQH
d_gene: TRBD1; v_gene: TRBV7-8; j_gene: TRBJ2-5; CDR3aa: ASIRDREFRETQY
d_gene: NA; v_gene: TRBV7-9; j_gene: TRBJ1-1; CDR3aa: ASSLGGSTEAF
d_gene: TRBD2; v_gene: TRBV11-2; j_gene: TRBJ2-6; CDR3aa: ASSLRRGAIPGANVLT
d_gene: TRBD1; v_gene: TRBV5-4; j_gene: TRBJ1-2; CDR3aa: ASSLPTGTYGYT
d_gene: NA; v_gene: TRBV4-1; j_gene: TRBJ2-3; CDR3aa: ASSQGTLGGGTDTQY
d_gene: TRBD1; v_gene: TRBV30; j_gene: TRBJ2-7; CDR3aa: AWSGDRGYEQY
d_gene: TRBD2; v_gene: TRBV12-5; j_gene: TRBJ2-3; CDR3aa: ASPPLSGGAADTQY
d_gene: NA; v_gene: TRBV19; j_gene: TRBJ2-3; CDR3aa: ASSISAGITDTQY
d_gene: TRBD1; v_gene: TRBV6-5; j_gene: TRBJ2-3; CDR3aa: ASRKQGGVTDTQY
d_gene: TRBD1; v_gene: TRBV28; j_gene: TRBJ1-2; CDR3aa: ASSPGGPTRYGYT
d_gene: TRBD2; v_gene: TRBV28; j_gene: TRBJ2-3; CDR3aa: ASRSASSGGVFSTQY
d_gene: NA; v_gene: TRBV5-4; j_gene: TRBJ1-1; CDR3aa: ASSSGAVSSNTEAF
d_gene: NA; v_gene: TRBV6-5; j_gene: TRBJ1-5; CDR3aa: ASTRAFGQPQH
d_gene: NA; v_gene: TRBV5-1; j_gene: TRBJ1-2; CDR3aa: ASSLAPGWDYGYT
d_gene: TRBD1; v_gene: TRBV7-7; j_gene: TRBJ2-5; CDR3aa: ASLPRGETQY
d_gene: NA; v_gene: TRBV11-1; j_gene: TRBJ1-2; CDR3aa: ASSLGALPGGEGYT
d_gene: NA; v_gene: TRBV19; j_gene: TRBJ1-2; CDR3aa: ASSRWGPNYGYT
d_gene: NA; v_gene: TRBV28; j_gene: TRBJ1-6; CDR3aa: ASSYAASFNSPLH
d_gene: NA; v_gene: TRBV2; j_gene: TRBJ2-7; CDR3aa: ASSEGGTLSYEQY
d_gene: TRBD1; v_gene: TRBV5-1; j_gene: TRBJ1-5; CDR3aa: ASSLDQGGNQPQH
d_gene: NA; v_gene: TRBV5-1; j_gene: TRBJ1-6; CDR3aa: ASSLASIGASPLH
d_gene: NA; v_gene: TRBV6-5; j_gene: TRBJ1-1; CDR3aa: ASSYKEDTEAF
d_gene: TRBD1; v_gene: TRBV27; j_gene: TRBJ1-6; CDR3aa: ASTRTGLNSPLH
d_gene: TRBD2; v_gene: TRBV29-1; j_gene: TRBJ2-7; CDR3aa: SVSRATSVPYEQY
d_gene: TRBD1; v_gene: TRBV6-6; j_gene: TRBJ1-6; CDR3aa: ASSYSGTGPPLH
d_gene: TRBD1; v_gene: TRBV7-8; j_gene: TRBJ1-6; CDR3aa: ASSLASTGVAPLH
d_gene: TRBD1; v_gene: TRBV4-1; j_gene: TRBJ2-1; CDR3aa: ASSQDPGLTGVDEQF
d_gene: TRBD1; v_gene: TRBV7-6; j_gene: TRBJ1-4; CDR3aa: ASSPRQGLGEKLF
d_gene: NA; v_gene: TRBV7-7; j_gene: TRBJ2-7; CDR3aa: ASSHRDNSYEQY
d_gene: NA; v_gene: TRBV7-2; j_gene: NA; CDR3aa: ASSPHRVRSGELF
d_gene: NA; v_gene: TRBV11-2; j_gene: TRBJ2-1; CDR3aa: ASSSARRERF
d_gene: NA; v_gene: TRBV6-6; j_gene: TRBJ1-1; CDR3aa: ASSDGLQNPEAF
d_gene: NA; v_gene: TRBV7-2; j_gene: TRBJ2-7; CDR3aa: ASSLGQYEQY
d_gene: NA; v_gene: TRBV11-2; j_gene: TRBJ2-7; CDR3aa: ASSQAGNTYEQY
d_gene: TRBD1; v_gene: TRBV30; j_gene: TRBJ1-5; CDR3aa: AWRGQGGGEPQH
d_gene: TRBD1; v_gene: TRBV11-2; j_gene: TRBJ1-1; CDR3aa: ASSRKEQGARAEAF
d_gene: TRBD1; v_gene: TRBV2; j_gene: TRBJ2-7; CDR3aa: ASREQGSSYEQY
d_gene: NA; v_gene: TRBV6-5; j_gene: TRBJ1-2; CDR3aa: ASSYGGNYGYT
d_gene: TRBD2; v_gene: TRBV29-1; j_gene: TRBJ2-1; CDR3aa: SGGVAGNEQF
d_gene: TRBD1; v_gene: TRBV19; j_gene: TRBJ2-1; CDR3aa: ASSSTTGGRGEQF
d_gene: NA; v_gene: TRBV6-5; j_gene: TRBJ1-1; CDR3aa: ASRRQFMNTEAF
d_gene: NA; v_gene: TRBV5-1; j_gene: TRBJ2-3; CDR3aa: ASSLSGGGGRTDTQY